This T cell receptor (beta chain) appears in the sequencing data of a study of blood T cell repertoires in COVID-19. Study-level information: The United States, Italy and Spain supplied acute and convalescent COVID-19 samples.

The table came from immunoSEQ multiplex PCR; TCRdb's copy has only in-frame clones and leaves some out. The sample lists some 110,000 clones, approximately 74% occurring once. The length of the CDR3 is 14 residues. V gave up 2 bases and J gave up 5 bases, with 11 bases separating them. The germline V gene encodes CDR1 MDHEN and CDR2 SYDVKM. The origin of this receptor is a man older than 75 with COVID-19, enrolled during active disease. Sample: peripheral blood. V gene TRBV28 combines with J gene TRBJ2-3; D remains ambiguous. DNA for the CDR3: TGTGCCAGCAGTTTAAACTCGGGTTTAGATACGCAGTATTTT. Protein product: CASSLNSGLDTQYF.